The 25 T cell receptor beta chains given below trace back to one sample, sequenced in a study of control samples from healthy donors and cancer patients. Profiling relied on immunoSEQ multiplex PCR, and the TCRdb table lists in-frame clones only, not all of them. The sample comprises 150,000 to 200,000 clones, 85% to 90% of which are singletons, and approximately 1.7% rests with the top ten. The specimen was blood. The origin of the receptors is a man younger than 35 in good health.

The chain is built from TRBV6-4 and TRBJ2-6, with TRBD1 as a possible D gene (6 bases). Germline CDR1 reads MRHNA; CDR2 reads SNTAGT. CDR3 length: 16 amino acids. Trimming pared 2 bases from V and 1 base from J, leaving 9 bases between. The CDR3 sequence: CASSDGTGSGANVLTF. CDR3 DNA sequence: TGTGCCAGCAGTGACGGCACAGGGTCTGGGGCCAACGTCCTGACTTTC.

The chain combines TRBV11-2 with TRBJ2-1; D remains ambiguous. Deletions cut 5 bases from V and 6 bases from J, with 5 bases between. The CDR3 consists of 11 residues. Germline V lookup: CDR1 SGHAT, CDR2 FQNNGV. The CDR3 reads CASSAVNEQFF. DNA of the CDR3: TGTGCCAGCAGCGCGGTCAATGAGCAGTTCTTC. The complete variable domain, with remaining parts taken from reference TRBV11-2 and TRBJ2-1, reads EAGVAQSPRYKIIEKRQSVAFWCNPISGHATLYWYQQILGQGPKLLIQFQNNGVVDDSQLPKDRFSAERLKGVDSTLKIQPAKLEDSAVYLCASSAVNEQFFGPGTRLTVL.

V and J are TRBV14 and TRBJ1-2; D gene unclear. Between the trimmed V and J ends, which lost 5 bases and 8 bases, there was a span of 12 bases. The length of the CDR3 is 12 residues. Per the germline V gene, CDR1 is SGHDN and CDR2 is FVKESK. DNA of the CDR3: TGTGCCAGCAGCGATCTCTCCGGCGGCTACACCTTC. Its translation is CASSDLSGGYTF.

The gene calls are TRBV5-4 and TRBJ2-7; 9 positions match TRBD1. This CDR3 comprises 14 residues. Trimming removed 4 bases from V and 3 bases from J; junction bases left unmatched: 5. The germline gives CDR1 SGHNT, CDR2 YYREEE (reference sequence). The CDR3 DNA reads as TGTGCCAGCAGCCCCCGGGACAGGGTCTACGAGCAGTACTTC. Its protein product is CASSPRDRVYEQYF.

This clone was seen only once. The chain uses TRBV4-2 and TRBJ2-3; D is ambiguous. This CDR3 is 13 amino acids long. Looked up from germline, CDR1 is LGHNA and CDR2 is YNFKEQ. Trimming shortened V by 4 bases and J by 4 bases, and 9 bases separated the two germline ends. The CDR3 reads CASSPKVPDTQYF. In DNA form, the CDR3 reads TGTGCCAGCAGCCCCAAGGTCCCAGATACGCAGTATTTT.

This chain's CDR3 is CASSYGTGESRNTEAFF. The CDR3 nucleotides are TGTGCCAGCAGTTACGGGACAGGAGAGAGCAGAAACACTGAAGCTTTCTTT. This chain connects TRBV27 to TRBJ1-1, with 8 nucleotides matching TRBD1. The ends lost 4 bases at V and 2 bases at J; junction bases unmatched: 12. Germline V gene lookup returns CDR1 MNHEY and CDR2 SMNVEV (reference sequence). CDR3 length: 17 residues.

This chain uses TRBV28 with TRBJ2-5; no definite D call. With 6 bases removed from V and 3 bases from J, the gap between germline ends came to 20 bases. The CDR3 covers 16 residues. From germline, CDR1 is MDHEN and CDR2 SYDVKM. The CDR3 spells CASSALGSDKEETQYF. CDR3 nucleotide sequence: TGTGCCAGCAGCGCGCTTGGGTCAGATAAAGAAGAGACCCAGTACTTC. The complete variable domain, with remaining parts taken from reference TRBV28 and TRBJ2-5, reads DVKVTQSSRYLVKRTGEKVFLECVQDMDHENMFWYRQDPGLGLRLIYFSYDVKMKEKGDIPEGYSVSREKKERFSLILESASTNQTSMYLCASSALGSDKEETQYFGPGTRLLVL.

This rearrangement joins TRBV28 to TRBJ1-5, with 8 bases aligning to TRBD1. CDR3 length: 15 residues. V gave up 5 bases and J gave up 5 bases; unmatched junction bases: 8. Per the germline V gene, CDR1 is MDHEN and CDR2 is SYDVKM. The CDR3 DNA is TGTGCCAGCAGTCTCCCTGACAGGGGTCATCAGCCCCAGCATTTT. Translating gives CASSLPDRGHQPQHF.

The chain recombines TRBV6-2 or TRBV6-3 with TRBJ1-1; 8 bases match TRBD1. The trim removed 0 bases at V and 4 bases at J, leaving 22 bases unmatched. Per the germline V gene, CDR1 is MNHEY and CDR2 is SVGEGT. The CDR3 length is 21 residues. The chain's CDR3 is CASSYSRSPGTGRRVGTEAFF. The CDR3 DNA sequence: TGTGCCAGCAGTTACTCGAGGTCCCCCGGGACAGGAAGGCGAGTTGGCACTGAAGCTTTCTTT.

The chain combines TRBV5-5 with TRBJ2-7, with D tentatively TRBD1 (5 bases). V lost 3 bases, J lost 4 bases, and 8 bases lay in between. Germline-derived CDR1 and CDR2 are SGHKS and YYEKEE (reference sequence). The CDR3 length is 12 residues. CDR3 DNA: TGTGCCAGCAGCTGGGCAGGGTACGAGCAGTACTTC. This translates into CASSWAGYEQYF.

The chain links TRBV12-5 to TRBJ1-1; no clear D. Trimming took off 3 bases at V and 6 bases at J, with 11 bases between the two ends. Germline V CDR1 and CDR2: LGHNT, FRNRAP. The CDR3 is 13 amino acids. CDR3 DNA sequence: TGTGCTAGTGGTTTAGGCCCTCAGGCTGAAGCTTTCTTT. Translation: CASGLGPQAEAFF.

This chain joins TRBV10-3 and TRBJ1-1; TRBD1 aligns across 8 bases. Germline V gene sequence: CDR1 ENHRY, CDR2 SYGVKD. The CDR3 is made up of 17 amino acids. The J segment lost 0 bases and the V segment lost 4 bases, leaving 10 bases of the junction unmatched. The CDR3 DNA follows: TGTGCCATCAGTGGTCAGGCAGGGGGCCCCATGAACACTGAAGCTTTCTTT. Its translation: CAISGQAGGPMNTEAFF.

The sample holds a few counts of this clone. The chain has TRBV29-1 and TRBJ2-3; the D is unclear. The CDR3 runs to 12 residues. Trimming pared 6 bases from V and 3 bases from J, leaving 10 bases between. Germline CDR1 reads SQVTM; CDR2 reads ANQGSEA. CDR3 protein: CSVAVTTDTQYF. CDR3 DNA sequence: TGCAGCGTCGCCGTAACTACAGATACGCAGTATTTT.

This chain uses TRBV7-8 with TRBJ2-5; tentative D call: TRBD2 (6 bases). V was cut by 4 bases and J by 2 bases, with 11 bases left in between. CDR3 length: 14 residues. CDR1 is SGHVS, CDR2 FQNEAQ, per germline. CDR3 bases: TGTGCCAGCAGCTATCAGACTAGACAAGAGACCCAGTACTTC. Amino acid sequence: CASSYQTRQETQYF.

CDR3 loop: CASSMGGEPLEQYF. CDR3 DNA: TGTGCCAGCAGCATGGGGGGCGAACCCCTCGAGCAGTACTTC. This chain uses TRBV5-6 with TRBJ2-7; TRBD1 or TRBD2 may be the D gene (6 bases each). V was pared by 4 bases and J by 6 bases, with 17 bases between. The CDR3 is 14 residues long. The germline CDR1 and CDR2 sequences are SGHDT and YYEEEE.

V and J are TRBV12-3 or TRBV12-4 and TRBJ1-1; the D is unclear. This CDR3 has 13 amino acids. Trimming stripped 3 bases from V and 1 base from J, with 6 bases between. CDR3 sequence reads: CASSFGGNTEAFF. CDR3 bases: TGTGCCAGCAGTTTCGGCGGGAACACTGAAGCTTTCTTT.

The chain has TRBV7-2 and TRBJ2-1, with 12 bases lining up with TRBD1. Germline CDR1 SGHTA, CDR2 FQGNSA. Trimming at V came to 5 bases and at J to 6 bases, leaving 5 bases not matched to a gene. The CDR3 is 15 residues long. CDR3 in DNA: TGTGCCAGCAGCCGGGGACAGGGGGCGCGCAATGAGCAGTTCTTC. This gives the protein CASSRGQGARNEQFF.

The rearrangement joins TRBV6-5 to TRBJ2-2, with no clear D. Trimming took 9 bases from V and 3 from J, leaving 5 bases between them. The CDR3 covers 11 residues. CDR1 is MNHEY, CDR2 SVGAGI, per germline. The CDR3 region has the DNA TGTGCCAGTCTGGACACCGGGGAGCTGTTTTTT. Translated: CASLDTGELFF.

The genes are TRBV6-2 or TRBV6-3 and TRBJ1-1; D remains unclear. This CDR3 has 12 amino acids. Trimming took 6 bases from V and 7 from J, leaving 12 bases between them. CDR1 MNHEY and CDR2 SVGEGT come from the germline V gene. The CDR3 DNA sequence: TGTGCCAGCAGCAATCCGGGGAGTGAAGCTTTCTTT. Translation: CASSNPGSEAFF.

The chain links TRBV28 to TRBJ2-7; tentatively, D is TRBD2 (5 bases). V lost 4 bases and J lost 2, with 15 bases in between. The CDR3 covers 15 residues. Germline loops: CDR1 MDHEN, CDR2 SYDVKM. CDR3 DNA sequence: TGTGCCAGCAGTTCGTTCGGGAAAGCTACCTACGAGCAGTACTTC. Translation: CASSSFGKATYEQYF.

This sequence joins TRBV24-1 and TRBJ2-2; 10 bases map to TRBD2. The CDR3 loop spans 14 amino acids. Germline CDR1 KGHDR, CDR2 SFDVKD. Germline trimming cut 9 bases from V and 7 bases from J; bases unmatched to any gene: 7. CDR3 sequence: CATRPGTSVGELFF. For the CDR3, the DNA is TGTGCCACCCGCCCCGGGACTAGCGTCGGGGAGCTGTTTTTT.

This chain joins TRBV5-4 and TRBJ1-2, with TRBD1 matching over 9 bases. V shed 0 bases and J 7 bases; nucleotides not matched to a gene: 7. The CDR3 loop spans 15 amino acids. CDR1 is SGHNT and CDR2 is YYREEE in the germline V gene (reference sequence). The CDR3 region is CASSLGPGTGTGYTF. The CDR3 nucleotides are TGTGCCAGCAGCTTGGGCCCCGGGACAGGGACTGGCTACACCTTC.

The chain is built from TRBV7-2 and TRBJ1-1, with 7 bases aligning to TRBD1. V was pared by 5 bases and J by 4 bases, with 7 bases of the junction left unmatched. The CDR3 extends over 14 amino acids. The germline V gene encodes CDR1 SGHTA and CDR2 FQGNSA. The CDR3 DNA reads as TGTGCCAGCAGCCCAATTTGGACAGGCACTGAAGCTTTCTTT. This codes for CASSPIWTGTEAFF.

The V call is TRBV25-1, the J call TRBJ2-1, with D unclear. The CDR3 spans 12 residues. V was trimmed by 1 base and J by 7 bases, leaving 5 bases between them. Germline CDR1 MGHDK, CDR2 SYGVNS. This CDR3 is CASSESGNEQFF. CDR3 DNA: TGTGCCAGCAGTGAATCCGGAAATGAGCAGTTCTTC. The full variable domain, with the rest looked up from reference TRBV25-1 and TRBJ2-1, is EADIYQTPRYLVIGTGKKITLECSQTMGHDKMYWYQQDPGMELHLIHYSYGVNSTEKGDLSSESTVSRIRTEHFPLTLESARPSHTSQYLCASSESGNEQFFGPGTRLTVL.

The DNA for the CDR3 is TGTGCCAGCTCACCACTTCGTGAGGGTGAGGGAGCTTTCTTT. It is translated as CASSPLREGEGAFF. This chain joins TRBV18 and TRBJ1-1; the D is unclear. Germline-derived CDR1 and CDR2 are KGHSH and LQKENI. There are 14 residues in the CDR3. Trimming stripped 1 base from V and 10 bases from J, with 16 bases between.